This TCR beta chain was recorded in a study of T cells in Graves' hyperthyroidism and ophthalmopathy. In this sample, this clonotype turned up many times. Patients showing uncontrolled infection, other autoimmune disease, pregnancy or lactation were ineligible. Trimming cost V 3 bases and J 3 bases, with 10 bases left between them. This CDR3 region has 14 residues. CDR1 is MRHNA and CDR2 is SNTAGT in the germline V gene. Regions amplified from RNA transcripts were the TCR beta CDR3 regions. Carried out on the TCR CDR3, a first-round RT-PCR used the HTBI primer set. MiXCR, applied by TCRdb to the multiplex PCR reads, yields one record per CDR3 protein. The sample lists 600,000 or so distinct CDR3 sequences, roughly 14% occurring once.

This receptor was taken from a woman aged 50 to 65 with Graves' ophthalmopathy. This rearrangement joins TRBV6-4 to TRBJ2-3; D unclear. Material for sequencing was blood. The DNA for the CDR3 is TGTGCCAGCAGTGAGTCGTCTGGGACAGATACGCAGTATTTT. Residues: CASSESSGTDTQYF.